Listed below are T cell receptor beta chains from one sample, sequenced in a study of blood T cell repertoires in COVID-19. Repertoires were generated with immunoSEQ multiplex PCR, while TCRdb's copy carries only in-frame clones and drops some. The sample yields approximately 150,000 clones, approximately 86% seen once. Sequenced material: PBMCs or T cells enriched from blood (not recorded which). The source of these receptors is a middle-aged woman who had been exposed to COVID-19. Each CDR3 is given with its conserved first and last residue. A D gene is named only where the DNA matches it firmly. Some rows have no size entry. The others give once, few or many, or a class for an expanded clone.

clone_size	v_call	d_call	j_call	cdr3_nt	cdr3_aa
NA	TRBV4-3	NA	TRBJ2-1	TGCGCCAGCAGCCAAGTTCCGGACGGGAGCGGTGAGCAGTTCTTC	CASSQVPDGSGEQFF
NA	TRBV2	TRBD1	TRBJ2-1	TGTGCCAGCAGTCTAGACAGGGAACCCTACAATGAGCAGTTCTTC	CASSLDREPYNEQFF
NA	TRBV11-2	NA	TRBJ1-2	TGTGCCAGCAGACCTATAGGTCGGGCGGGAGCTAACTATGGCTACACCTTC	CASRPIGRAGANYGYTF
NA	TRBV2	NA	TRBJ2-2	TGTGCCATCTCCCCCGAATCGACAGACACCGGGGAGCTGTTTTTT	CAISPESTDTGELFF
NA	TRBV2	NA	TRBJ1-2	TGTGCCAGCAGTGAAGGGAGGCTCCCTAACTATGGCTACACCTTC	CASSEGRLPNYGYTF
NA	TRBV19	TRBD1	TRBJ1-2	TGTGCCAGTAGTACGACAGGGGGGGACGGCTACACCTTC	CASSTTGGDGYTF
NA	TRBV10-3	NA	TRBJ2-7	TGTGCCATCAGTGAGTCGGGAGACTACTACGAGCAGTACTTC	CAISESGDYYEQYF
NA	TRBV5-6	NA	TRBJ2-7	TGTGCCAGCAACACCCAACTAGTATCCGAGCAGTACTTC	CASNTQLVSEQYF
NA	TRBV10-3	TRBD1	TRBJ2-6	TGTGCCATCAGGGGACAGGGGCGAGATCCCTCTGGGGCCAACGTCCTGACTTTC	CAIRGQGRDPSGANVLTF
NA	TRBV5-1	TRBD1	TRBJ1-2	TGCGCCAGCAGCCCGGGACAGCTCATTTATGGCTACACCTTC	CASSPGQLIYGYTF
few	TRBV12-5	NA	TRBJ1-4	TGTGCTAGTGGTTTGGAAAGGGGGGGAAAACTGTTTTTT	CASGLERGGKLFF
NA	TRBV25-1	TRBD1	TRBJ1-6	TGTGCCAGCGCCTGGGACAGCGGGTCACCCCTCCACTTT	CASAWDSGSPLHF
NA	TRBV5-1	TRBD1	TRBJ2-3	TGCGCCAGCAGCTTCCGGGACAGCAGCACAGATACGCAGTATTTT	CASSFRDSSTDTQYF
few	TRBV5-5	NA	TRBJ1-1	TGTGCCAGCAGCTTGTCAGGGTACGGTGAAGCTTTCTTT	CASSLSGYGEAFF
NA	TRBV5-1	NA	TRBJ1-3	TGCGCCAGCAGTTATTCAGGGGACTCTGGAAACACCATATATTTT	CASSYSGDSGNTIYF
once	TRBV28	TRBD2	TRBJ2-2	TGTGCCAGCAGGATAGCGGGAGGGTTGTTGACCGGGGAGCTGTTTTTT	CASRIAGGLLTGELFF